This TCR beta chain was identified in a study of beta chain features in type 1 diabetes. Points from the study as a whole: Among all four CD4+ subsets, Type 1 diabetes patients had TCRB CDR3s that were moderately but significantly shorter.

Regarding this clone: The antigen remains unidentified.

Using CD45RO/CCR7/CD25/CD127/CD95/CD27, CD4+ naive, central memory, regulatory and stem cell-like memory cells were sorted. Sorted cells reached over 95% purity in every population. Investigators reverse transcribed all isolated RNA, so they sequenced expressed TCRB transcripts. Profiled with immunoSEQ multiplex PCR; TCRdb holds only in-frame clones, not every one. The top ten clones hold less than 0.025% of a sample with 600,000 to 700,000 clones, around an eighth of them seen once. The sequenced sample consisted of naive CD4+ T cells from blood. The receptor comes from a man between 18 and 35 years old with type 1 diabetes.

CDR3 nucleotides: TGCGCCAGCAGCTTCGGGGACGTCTACAATGAGCAGTTCTTC. It is translated as CASSFGDVYNEQFF. The genes are TRBV5-1 and TRBJ2-1; D is tentatively TRBD1 or TRBD2 (5 bases each). This CDR3 is 14 amino acids long. V shed 2 bases and J shed 3 bases, with 9 bases lying between them. Germline V gene lookup returns CDR1 SGHRS and CDR2 YFSETQ.